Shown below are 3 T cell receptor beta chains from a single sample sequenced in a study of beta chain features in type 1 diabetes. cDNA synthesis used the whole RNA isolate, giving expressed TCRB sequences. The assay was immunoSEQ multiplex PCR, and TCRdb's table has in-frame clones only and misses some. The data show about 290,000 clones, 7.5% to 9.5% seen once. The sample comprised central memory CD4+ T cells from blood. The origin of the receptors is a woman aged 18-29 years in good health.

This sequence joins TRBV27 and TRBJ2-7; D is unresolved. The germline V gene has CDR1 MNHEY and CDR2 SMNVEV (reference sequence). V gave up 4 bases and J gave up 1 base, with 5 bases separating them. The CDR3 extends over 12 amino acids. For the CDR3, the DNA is TGTGCCAGCAGTTGGGTATCCTACGAGCAGTACGTC. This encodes CASSWVSYEQYV.

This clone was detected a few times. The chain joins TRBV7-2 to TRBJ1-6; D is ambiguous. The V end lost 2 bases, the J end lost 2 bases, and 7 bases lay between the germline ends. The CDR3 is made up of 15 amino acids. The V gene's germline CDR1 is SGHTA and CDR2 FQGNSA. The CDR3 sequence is CASSLTQAYNSPLHF. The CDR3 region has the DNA TGTGCCAGCAGCTTAACTCAAGCCTATAATTCACCCCTCCACTTT. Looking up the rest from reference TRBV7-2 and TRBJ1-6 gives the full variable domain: GAGVSQSPSNKVTEKGKDVELRCDPISGHTALYWYRQSLGQGLEFLIYFQGNSAPDKSGLPSDRFSAERTGGSVSTLTIQRTQQEDSAVYLCASSLTQAYNSPLHFGNGTRLTVT.

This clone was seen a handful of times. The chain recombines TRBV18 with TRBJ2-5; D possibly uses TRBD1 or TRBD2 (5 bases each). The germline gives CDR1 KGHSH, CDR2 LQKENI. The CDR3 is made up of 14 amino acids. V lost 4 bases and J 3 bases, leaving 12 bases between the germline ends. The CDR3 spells CASSQSGAEETQYF. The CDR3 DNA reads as TGTGCCAGCTCACAGTCCGGGGCCGAAGAGACCCAGTACTTC. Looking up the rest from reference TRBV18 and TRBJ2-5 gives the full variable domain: NAGVMQNPRHLVRRRGQEARLRCSPMKGHSHVYWYRQLPEEGLKFMVYLQKENIIDESGMPKERFSAEFPKEGPSILRIQQVVRGDSAAYFCASSQSGAEETQYFGPGTRLLVL.